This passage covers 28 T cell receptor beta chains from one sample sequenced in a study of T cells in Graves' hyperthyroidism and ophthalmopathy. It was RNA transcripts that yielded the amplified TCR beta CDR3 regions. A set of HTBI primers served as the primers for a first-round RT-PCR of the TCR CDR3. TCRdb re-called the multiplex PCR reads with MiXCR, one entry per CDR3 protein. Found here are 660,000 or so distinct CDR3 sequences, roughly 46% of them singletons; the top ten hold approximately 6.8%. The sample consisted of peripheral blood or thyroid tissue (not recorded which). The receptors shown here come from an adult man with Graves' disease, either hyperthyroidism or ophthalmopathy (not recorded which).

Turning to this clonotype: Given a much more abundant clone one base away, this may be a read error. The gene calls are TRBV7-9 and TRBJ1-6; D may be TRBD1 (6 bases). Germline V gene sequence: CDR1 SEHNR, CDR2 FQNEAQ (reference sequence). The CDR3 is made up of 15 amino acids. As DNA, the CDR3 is TGTGCCAGCAGGGGGGGCAGGGCCTATAATTCATCCCTCCACTTT. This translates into CASRGGRAYNSSLHF.

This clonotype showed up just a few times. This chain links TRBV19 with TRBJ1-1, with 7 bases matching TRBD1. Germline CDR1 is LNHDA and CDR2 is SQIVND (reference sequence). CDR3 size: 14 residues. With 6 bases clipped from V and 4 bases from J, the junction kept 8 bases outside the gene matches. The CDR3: CASSTQGLGTEAFF. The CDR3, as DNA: TGTGCCAGTAGCACACAGGGGCTGGGCACTGAAGCTTTCTTT.

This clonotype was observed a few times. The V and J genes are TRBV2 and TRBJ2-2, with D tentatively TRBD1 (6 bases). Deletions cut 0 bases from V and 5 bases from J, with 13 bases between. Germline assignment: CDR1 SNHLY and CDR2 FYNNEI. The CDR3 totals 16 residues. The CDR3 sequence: CASSEAYVRGTGELFF. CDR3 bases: TGTGCCAGCAGTGAAGCCTACGTCAGGGGTACCGGGGAGCTGTTTTTT.

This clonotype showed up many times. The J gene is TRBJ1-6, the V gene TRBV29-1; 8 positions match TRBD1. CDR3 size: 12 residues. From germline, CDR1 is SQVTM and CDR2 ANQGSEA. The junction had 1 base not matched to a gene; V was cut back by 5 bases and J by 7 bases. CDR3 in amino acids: CSVRQGNSPLHF. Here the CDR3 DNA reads TGCAGCGTTCGACAGGGGAATTCACCCCTCCACTTT.

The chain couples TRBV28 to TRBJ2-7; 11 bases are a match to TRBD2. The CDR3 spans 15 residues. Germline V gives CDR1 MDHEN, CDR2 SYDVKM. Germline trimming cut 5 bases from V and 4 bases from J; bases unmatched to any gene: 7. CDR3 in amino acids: CASSPTGTSGYEQYF. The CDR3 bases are TGTGCCAGCAGTCCGACCGGGACTAGCGGTTACGAGCAGTACTTC.

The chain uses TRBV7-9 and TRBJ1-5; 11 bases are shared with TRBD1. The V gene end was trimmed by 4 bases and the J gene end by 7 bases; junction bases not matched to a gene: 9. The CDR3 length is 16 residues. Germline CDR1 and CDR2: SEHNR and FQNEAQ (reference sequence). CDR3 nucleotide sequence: TGTGCCAGCAGCTCCGGACAGGGGGCGGGGGCACAGCCCCAGCATTTT. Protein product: CASSSGQGAGAQPQHF.

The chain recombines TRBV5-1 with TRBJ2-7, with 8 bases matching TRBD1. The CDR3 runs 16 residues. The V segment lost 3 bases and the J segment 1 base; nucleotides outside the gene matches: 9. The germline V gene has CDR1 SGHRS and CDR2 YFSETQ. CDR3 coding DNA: TGCGCCAGCAGCTCCAGCGCCCGGGACAGGTCCTACGAGCAGTACTTC. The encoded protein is CASSSSARDRSYEQYF.

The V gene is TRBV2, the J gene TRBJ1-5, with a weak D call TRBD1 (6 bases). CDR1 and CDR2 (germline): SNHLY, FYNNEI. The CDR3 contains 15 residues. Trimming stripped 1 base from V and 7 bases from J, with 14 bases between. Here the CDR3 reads CASSEDGTRSQPQHF. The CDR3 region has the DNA TGTGCCAGCAGTGAAGACGGGACACGGAGCCAGCCCCAGCATTTT.

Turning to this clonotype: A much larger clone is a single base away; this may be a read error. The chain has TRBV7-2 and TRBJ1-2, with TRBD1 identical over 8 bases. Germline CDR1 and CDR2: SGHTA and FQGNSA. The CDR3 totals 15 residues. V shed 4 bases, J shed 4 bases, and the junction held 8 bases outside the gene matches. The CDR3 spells CASSSDRGDSYGYTF. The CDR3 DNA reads TGTGCCAGCAGCTCCGACAGGGGTGATAGCTATGGCTACACCTTC.

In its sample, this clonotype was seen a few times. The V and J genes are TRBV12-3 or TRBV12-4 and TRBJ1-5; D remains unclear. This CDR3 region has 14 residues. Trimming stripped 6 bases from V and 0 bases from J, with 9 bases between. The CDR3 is CASSPVVSNQPQHF. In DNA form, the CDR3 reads TGTGCCAGCAGCCCCGTGGTTAGCAATCAGCCCCAGCATTTT.

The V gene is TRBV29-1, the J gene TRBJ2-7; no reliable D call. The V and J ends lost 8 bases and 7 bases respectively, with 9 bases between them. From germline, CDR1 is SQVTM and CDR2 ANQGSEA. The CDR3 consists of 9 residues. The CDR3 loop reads CSLPREQYF. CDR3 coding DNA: TGCAGCTTACCGCGGGAGCAGTACTTC.

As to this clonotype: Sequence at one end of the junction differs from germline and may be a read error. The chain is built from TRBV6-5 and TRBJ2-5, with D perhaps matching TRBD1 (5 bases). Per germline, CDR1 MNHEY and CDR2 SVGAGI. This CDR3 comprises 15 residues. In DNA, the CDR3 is TGTGCCAGCAGTTACAGAAAGGGGATGCGAGAGACCCAGCACTTC. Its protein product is CASSYRKGMRETQHF.

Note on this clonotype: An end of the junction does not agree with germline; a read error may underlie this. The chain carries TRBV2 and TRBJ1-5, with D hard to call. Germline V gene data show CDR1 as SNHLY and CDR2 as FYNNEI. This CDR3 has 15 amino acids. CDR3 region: CASREDGDSNQPQHF. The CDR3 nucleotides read TGTGCCAGCCGTGAGGACGGTGATAGCAATCAGCCCCAGCATTTT.

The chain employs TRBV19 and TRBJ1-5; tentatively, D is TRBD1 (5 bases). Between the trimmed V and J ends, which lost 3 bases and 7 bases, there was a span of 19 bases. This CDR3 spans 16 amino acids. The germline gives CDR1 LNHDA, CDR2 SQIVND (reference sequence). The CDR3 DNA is TGTGCCAGTAGTATTTTTATGAGTCGGGGGAGCCAGCCCCAGCATTTT. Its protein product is CASSIFMSRGSQPQHF.

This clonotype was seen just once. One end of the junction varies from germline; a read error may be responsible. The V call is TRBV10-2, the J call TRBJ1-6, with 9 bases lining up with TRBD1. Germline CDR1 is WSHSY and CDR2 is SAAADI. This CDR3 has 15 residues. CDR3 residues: CASSRLGQGHSPLHF. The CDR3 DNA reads TGTGCCAGCAGCCGCCTGGGACAGGGACATTCACCCCTCCACTTT.

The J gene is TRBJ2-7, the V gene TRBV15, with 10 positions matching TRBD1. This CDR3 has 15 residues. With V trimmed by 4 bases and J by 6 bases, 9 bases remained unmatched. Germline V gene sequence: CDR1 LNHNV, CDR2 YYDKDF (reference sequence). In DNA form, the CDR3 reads TGTGCCACCAGCACCGGGACAGGGGATATCGGCGAGCAGTACTTC. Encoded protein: CATSTGTGDIGEQYF.

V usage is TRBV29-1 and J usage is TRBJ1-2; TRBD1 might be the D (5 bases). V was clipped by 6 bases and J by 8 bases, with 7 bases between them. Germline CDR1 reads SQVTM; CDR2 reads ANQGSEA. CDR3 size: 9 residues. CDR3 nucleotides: TGCAGCGTGGCAGGGGGCTACACCTTC. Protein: CSVAGGYTF.

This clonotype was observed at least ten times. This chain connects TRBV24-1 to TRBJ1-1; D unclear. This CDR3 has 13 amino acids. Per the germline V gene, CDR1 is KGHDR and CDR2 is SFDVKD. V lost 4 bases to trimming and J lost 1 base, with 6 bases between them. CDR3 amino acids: CATSDYPNTEAFF. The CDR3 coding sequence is TGTGCCACCAGTGACTACCCGAACACTGAAGCTTTCTTT.

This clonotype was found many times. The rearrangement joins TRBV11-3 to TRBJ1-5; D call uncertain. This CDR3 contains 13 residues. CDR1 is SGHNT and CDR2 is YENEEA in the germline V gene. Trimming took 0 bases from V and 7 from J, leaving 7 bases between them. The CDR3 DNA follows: TGTGCCAGCAGCTTAGACAACGGGCAGCCCCAGCATTTT. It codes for CASSLDNGQPQHF. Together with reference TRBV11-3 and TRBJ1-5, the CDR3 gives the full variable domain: EAGVVQSPRYKIIEKKQPVAFWCNPISGHNTLYWYLQNLGQGPELLIRYENEEAVDDSQLPKDRFSAERLKGVDSTLKIQPAELGDSAVYLCASSLDNGQPQHFGDGTRLSIL.

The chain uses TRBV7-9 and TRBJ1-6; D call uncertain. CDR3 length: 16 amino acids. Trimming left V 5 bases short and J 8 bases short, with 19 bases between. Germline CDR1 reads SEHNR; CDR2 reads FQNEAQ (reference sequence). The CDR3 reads CASSLDPILGHSPLHF. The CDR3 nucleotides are TGTGCCAGCAGCCTAGATCCGATATTGGGCCATTCACCCCTCCACTTT.

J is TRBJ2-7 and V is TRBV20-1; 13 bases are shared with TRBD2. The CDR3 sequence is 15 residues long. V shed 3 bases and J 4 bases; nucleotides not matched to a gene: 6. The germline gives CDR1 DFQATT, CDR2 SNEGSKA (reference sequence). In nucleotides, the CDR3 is TGCAGTGCTAGCCCCGGACTAGCGGGAGTGTACGAGCAGTACTTC. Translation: CSASPGLAGVYEQYF.

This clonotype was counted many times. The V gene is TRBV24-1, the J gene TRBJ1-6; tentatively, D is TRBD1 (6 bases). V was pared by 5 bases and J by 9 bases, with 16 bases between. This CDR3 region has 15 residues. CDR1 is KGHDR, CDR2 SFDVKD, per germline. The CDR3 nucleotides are TGTGCCACCAGTGCCCAGGGGAAACGGGGTTCACCCCTCCACTTT. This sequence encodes CATSAQGKRGSPLHF.

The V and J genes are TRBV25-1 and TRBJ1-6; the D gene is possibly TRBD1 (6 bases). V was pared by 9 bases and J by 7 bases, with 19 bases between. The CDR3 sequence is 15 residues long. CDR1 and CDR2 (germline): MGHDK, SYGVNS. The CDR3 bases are TGTGCCAGTCACTCCGGGGGGCAGGGAAATTCACCCCTCCACTTT. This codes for CASHSGGQGNSPLHF.

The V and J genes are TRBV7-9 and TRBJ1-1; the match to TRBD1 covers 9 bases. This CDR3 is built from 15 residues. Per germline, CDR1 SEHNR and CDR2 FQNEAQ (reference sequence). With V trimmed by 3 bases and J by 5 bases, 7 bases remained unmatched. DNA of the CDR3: TGTGCCAGCAGCTTGGAAACAGGGGGCTTGACTGAAGCTTTCTTT. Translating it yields CASSLETGGLTEAFF.

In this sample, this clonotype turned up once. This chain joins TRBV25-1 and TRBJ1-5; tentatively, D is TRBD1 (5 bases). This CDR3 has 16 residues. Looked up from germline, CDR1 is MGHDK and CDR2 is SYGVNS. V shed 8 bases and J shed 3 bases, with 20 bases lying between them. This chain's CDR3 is CASVIAGGGHNQPQHF. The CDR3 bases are TGTGCCAGCGTTATTGCCGGGGGGGGTCACAATCAGCCCCAGCATTTT.

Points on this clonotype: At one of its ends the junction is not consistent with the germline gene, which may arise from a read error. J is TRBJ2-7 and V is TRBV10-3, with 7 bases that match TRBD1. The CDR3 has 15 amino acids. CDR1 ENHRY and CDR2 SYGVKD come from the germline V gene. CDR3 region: CASSLQGFGSYEQYF. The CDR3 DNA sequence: TGTGCCAGCAGTTTACAGGGGTTCGGCTCCTACGAGCAGTACTTC.

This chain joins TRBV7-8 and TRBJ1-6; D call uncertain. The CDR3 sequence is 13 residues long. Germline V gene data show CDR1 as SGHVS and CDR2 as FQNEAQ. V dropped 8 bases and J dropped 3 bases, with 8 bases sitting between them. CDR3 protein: CASYASYNSPLHF. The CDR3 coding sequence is TGTGCCAGCTATGCTAGCTATAATTCACCCCTCCACTTT. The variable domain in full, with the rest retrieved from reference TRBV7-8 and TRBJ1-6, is GAGVSQSPRYKVAKRGQDVALRCDPISGHVSLFWYQQALGQGPEFLTYFQNEAQLDKSGLPSDRFFAERPEGSVSTLKIQRTQQEDSAVYLCASYASYNSPLHFGNGTRLTVT.

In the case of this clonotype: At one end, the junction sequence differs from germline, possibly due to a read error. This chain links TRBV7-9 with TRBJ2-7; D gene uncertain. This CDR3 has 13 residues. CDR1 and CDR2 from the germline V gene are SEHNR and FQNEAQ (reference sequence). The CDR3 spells CASSLYPQYEQHF. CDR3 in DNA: TGTGCCAGCAGCTTATACCCACAATACGAGCAGCACTTC.